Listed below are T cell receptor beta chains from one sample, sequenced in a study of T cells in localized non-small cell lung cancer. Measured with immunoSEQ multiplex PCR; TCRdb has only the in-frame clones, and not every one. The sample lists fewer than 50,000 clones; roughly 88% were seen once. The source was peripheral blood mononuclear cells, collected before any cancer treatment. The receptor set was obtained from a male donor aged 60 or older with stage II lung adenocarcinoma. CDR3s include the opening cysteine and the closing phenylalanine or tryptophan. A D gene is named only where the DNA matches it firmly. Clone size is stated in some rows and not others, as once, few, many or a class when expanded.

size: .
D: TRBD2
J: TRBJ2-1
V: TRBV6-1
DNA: TGTGCCAGCAGCCCCGGGACTAGCACATACAATGAGCAGTTCTTC
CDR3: CASSPGTSTYNEQFF

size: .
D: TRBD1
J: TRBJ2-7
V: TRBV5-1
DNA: TGCGCCAGCAGCATGGGACAGGGGGGTACCGAGCAGTACTTC
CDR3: CASSMGQGGTEQYF

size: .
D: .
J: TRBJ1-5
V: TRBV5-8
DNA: TGTGCCAGCAGTCGGTGGGGTAGGAAGGGGGGCAATCAGCCCCAGCATTTT
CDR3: CASSRWGRKGGNQPQHF

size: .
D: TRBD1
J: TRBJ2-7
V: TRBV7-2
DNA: TGTGCCAGCAGCCTCACGGACAGGGAATCCGAGCAGTACTTC
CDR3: CASSLTDRESEQYF

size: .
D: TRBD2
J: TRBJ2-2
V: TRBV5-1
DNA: TGCGCCAGCAGCCCGGGACTAGCGGGAGCGGTGGGTATCGGGGAGCTGTTTTTT
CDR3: CASSPGLAGAVGIGELFF

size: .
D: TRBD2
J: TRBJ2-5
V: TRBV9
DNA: TGTGCCAGCAGCGTAGCGGGAGGTTTGGTTGAGACCCAGTACTTC
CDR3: CASSVAGGLVETQYF

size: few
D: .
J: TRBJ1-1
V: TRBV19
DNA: TGTGCCAGCGGGCGCTCGATGAACACTGAAGCTTTCTTT
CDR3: CASGRSMNTEAFF

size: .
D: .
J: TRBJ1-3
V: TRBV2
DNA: TGTGCCAGCCGATGGCAGGGGAGTAGAAACACCATATATTTT
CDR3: CASRWQGSRNTIYF

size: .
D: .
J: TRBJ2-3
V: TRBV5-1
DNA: TGCGCCAGCAGCAGGTTAGCGGACACAGATACGCAGTATTTT
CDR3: CASSRLADTDTQYF

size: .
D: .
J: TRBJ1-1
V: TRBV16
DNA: TGTGCCAGCAGCCAAGTCGGGAGGTGGGGGACTGAAGCTTTCTTT
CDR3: CASSQVGRWGTEAFF

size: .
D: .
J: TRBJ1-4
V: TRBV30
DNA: TGTGCCTGGAGTGTAATGGGGGGACCCCTGGGTGAAAAACTGTTTTTT
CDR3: CAWSVMGGPLGEKLFF

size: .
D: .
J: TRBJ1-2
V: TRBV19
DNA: TGTGGGGCAGGGGACTATGGCTACACCTTC
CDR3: CGAGDYGYTF

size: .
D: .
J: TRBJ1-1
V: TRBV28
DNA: TGTGCCAGCAGCCCAGGGGATCGGGACACTGAAGCTTTCTTT
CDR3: CASSPGDRDTEAFF

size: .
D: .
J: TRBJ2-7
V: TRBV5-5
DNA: TGTGCCAGCAGCGGGATGACCAGCTACGAGCAGTACTTC
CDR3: CASSGMTSYEQYF

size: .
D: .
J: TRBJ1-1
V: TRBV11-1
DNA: TGTGCCAGCAGCTTGGGGAGGGATTGGAACACTGAAGCTTTCTTT
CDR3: CASSLGRDWNTEAFF

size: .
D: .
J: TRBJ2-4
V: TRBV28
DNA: TGTGCCAGCAGTTTTGCCCCTCCGGGGAGGAGAAACATTCAGTACTTC
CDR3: CASSFAPPGRRNIQYF

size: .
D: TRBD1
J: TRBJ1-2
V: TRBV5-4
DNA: TGTGCCAGCAGCCTGGACAGGGGAATAGGTGGCTACACCTTC
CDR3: CASSLDRGIGGYTF

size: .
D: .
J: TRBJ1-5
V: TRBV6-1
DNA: TGTGCCAGCAGTGAAGTTGGGGGGAGCCCAAGTCAGCCCCAGCATTTT
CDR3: CASSEVGGSPSQPQHF

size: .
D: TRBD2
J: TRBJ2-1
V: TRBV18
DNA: TGTGCCAGCTCACCACGAGCGGGAGATCGCAATGAGCAGTTCTTC
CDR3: CASSPRAGDRNEQFF

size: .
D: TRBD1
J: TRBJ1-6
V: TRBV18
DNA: TGTGCCAGCTCACCAAGGACAGGGGGCTCACCCCTCCACTTT
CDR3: CASSPRTGGSPLHF

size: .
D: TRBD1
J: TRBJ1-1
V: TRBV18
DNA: TGTGCCAGCTCACCAAATACAGGGGACACTGAAGCTTTCTTT
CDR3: CASSPNTGDTEAFF

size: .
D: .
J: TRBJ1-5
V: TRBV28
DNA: TGTGCCAGCAGTTTAGGAAATCAGCCCCAGCATTTT
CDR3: CASSLGNQPQHF